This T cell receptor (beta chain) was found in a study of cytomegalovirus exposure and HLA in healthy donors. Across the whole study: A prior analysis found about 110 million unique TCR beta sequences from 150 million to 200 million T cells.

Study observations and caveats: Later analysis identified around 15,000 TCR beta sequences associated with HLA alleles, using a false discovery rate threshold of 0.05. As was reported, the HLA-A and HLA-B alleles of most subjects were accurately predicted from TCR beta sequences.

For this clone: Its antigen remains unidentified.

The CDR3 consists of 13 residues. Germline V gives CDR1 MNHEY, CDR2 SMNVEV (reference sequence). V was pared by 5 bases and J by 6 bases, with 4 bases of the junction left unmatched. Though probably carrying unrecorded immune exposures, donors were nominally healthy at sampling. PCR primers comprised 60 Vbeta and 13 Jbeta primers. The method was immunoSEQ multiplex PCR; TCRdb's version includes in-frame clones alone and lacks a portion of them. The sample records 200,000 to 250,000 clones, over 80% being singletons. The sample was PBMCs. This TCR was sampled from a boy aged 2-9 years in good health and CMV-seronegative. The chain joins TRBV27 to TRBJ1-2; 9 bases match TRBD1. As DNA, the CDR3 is TGTGCCAGCAGTCATGACAGGGGGGATGGCTACACCTTC. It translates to CASSHDRGDGYTF.